This TCR beta chain emerged from a study of CD8 T cell repertoires and HIV-1 epitope variants. Study overall: Twenty-five autologous and known Gag and Nef epitope variant peptides each stimulated T cells separately. 1M T cells were kept uncultured as a baseline.

On the immunoSEQ platform, TCR beta CDR3s were sequenced at survey depth. Profiled with immunoSEQ multiplex PCR; TCRdb holds only in-frame clones, not every one. This sample has fewer than 6,500 clones, with less than 70% found just once. Germline CDR1 is MNHEY and CDR2 is SVGAGI. The CDR3 extends over 14 amino acids. With 6 bases removed from V and 1 base from J, the gap between germline ends came to 11 bases. To note about this clone: Its cognate antigen is unknown.

The TCR sequence derives from a male donor with HIV. The rearrangement links TRBV6-5 to TRBJ2-3; D gene unclear. Sequencing was performed on cultured CD8+ T cells derived from PBMCs. The DNA of the CDR3 is TGTGCCAGCAGCCCCTTGTTAGGCACAGATACGCAGTATTTT. This sequence encodes CASSPLLGTDTQYF.